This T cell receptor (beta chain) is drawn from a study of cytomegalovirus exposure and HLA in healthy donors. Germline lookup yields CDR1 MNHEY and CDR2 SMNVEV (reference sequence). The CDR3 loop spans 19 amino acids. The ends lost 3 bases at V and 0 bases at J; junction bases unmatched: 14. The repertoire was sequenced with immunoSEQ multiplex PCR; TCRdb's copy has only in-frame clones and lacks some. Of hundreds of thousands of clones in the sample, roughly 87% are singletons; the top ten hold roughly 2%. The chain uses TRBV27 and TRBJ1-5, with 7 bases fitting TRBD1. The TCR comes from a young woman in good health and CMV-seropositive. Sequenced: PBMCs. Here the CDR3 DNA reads TGTGCCAGCAGTTTGATTGGGACAGACTCAGAAAATAGCAATCAGCCCCAGCATTTT. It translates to CASSLIGTDSENSNQPQHF.